Listed here are 20 T cell receptor beta chains from one sample, sequenced in a study of CD8 T cells in Susac syndrome (dated by TCRdb to about 2019). The receptor library was made with the immunoSEQ multiplex PCR assay. RNA was extracted with the RNeasy kit and roughly 0.45 to 1 ug was reverse transcribed using random hexamers. Clones were called with MiXCR by TCRdb after fastp trimmed the public reads at Q25, and only in-frame beta chains were retained. Under each unique CDR3 protein, matching rows form one entry showing the most common genes and DNA. The sample contains around 170,000 distinct CDR3 sequences, 85% to 95% of them found a single time. The top ten clonotypes cover roughly 0.15% of the sample. Sequencing used CD8+ T cells from PBMCs. These receptors came from a human donor with Susac syndrome.

The sample holds one count of this clonotype. V and J are TRBV20-1 and TRBJ2-1, with 9 bases lining up with TRBD1. Germline V gene lookup returns CDR1 DFQATT and CDR2 SNEGSKA (reference sequence). Trimming at V came to 5 bases and at J to 4 bases, leaving 9 bases not matched to a gene. The CDR3 runs 15 residues. The chain's CDR3 is CSAQTGTGNYNEQFF. The CDR3 DNA reads TGCAGTGCTCAAACCGGGACAGGGAATTACAATGAGCAGTTCTTC.

This clonotype was counted a single time. This chain uses TRBV27 with TRBJ2-1; 13 nucleotides match TRBD2. V lost 8 bases, J lost 0 bases, and 10 bases stayed unmatched. The CDR3 length is 18 residues. The germline CDR1 and CDR2 sequences are MNHEY and SMNVEV (reference sequence). DNA for the CDR3: TGTGCCAGCGCGGGACTAGCGGGGACCTATGGCTCCTACAATGAGCAGTTCTTC. Translated, it gives CASAGLAGTYGSYNEQFF.

This sequence joins TRBV7-8 and TRBJ2-1; a possible D gene is TRBD1 (5 bases). The ends were cut back, 10 bases at V and 6 bases at J, with 10 bases in the middle. This CDR3 has 11 residues. Germline V lookup: CDR1 SGHVS, CDR2 FQNEAQ. CDR3 in DNA: TGTGCCACCTCTCAGGGCAATGAGCAGTTCTTC. Translated, it gives CATSQGNEQFF.

The chain uses TRBV4-1 and TRBJ1-2; 12 nucleotides line up with TRBD1. Trimming at V came to 0 bases and at J to 8 bases, leaving 7 bases not matched to a gene. The CDR3 is 16 residues long. The germline gives CDR1 MGHRA, CDR2 YSYEKL. The CDR3 DNA is TGCGCCAGCAGCCAAGATCTGGGACAGGGGGCACGCGGCTACACCTTC. Amino acids: CASSQDLGQGARGYTF.

This chain links TRBV12-3 or TRBV12-4 with TRBJ2-5; 8 bases align to TRBD2. The CDR3 sequence is 15 residues long. V trimming: 3 bases; J trimming: 5 bases; junction bases outside the gene matches: 8. The CDR3 protein is CASSLGSGAYETQYF. In nucleotides, the CDR3 is TGTGCCAGCAGTTTGGGTAGCGGGGCTTATGAGACCCAGTACTTC.

V is TRBV9 and J is TRBJ2-1, with D possibly TRBD2 on 5 matching bases. The CDR3 has 16 amino acids. The V end lost 0 bases, the J end lost 3 bases, and 13 bases lay between the germline ends. Germline V CDR1 and CDR2: SGDLS, YYNGEE. CDR3 sequence reads: CASSVGGLEGYNEQFF. The DNA of the CDR3 is TGTGCCAGCAGCGTAGGAGGGCTTGAAGGCTACAATGAGCAGTTCTTC. Using reference TRBV9 and TRBJ2-1 for the parts outside the CDR3, the full variable domain is DSGVTQTPKHLITATGQRVTLRCSPRSGDLSVYWYQQSLDQGLQFLIQYYNGEERAKGNILERFSAQQFPDLHSELNLSSLELGDSALYFCASSVGGLEGYNEQFFGPGTRLTVL.

The chain recombines TRBV27 with TRBJ2-7; a weak D match, TRBD2 (5 bases). CDR3 length equals 16 residues. V lost 6 bases and J lost 0, with 18 bases in between. Germline CDR1 reads MNHEY; CDR2 reads SMNVEV (reference sequence). CDR3 in amino acids: CASSPSRGTLSYEQYF. As DNA, the CDR3 is TGTGCCAGCAGCCCATCCCGGGGTACCCTCTCCTACGAGCAGTACTTC.

J is TRBJ1-1 and V is TRBV29-1; D unresolved. The CDR3 has 14 residues. CDR1 SQVTM and CDR2 ANQGSEA come from the germline V gene. Trimming removed 1 base from V and 3 bases from J, with 12 bases in between. DNA of the CDR3: TGCAGCGTTGAAGGGGCCGCGGGTGACACTGAAGCTTTCTTT. Amino acids: CSVEGAAGDTEAFF.

The chain combines TRBV3-1 with TRBJ2-1, with TRBD2 identical over 14 bases. CDR3 length: 17 residues. Germline CDR1 LGHDT, CDR2 YNNKEL (reference sequence). The ends lost 1 base at V and 8 bases at J; junction bases unmatched: 7. CDR3 amino acids: CASSQVETSGRADEQFF. Written as DNA, the CDR3 is TGTGCCAGCAGCCAAGTAGAGACTAGCGGGAGGGCCGATGAGCAGTTCTTC.

The J gene is TRBJ2-3, the V gene TRBV4-1; D gene unclear. V shed 5 bases and J shed 5 bases, with 14 bases lying between them. The CDR3 has 14 amino acids. CDR1 MGHRA and CDR2 YSYEKL come from the germline V gene. The CDR3 DNA reads TGCGCCAGCAGCTCTACGGAACAGTTAGATACGCAGTATTTT. Protein sequence: CASSSTEQLDTQYF.

This clonotype was found once. The rearrangement uses TRBV4-1 and TRBJ2-5; 7 bases match TRBD2. CDR3 size: 16 residues. Losses at the gene ends were 0 bases for V and 1 base for J; bases not matched to a gene: 5. CDR1 is MGHRA and CDR2 is YSYEKL in the germline V gene. The CDR3 sequence: CASSQDRGLSQETQYF. The CDR3 DNA follows: TGCGCCAGCAGCCAAGATCGGGGACTATCCCAAGAGACCCAGTACTTC.

The chain carries TRBV6-1 and TRBJ1-1; TRBD1 matches 8 bases. The CDR3 sequence is 16 residues long. Trimming removed 5 bases from V and 0 bases from J; junction bases left unmatched: 8. Per germline, CDR1 MNHNS and CDR2 SASEGT. CDR3 DNA: TGTGCCAGCAGTCCTGGGACAGGCGGGATGAACACTGAAGCTTTCTTT. Encoded protein: CASSPGTGGMNTEAFF.

In this sample, this clonotype turned up once. V gene TRBV7-8 combines with J gene TRBJ2-7; 8 bases fit TRBD1. In germline, CDR1 is SGHVS, CDR2 FQNEAQ. V was clipped by 2 bases and J by 3 bases; unmatched bases: 3. CDR3 length equals 14 residues. The CDR3 loop reads CASSLQDRVYEQYF. As DNA, the CDR3 is TGTGCCAGCAGCTTACAGGACAGGGTCTACGAGCAGTACTTC.

The J gene is TRBJ2-7, the V gene TRBV27, with 10 bases matching TRBD1. Germline loops: CDR1 MNHEY, CDR2 SMNVEV (reference sequence). After removal of 6 bases from V and 5 bases from J, the junction contained 4 bases not matched to a gene. The CDR3 loop spans 13 amino acids. The CDR3 loop is CASSQGQGNEQYF. For the CDR3, the DNA is TGTGCCAGCAGCCAGGGACAGGGGAACGAGCAGTACTTC.

The rearrangement uses TRBV2 and TRBJ2-7; D is unclear. The germline V gene has CDR1 SNHLY and CDR2 FYNNEI. V was trimmed by 5 bases and J by 2 bases, leaving 13 bases between them. CDR3 length: 14 amino acids. CDR3: CASSTGNKPYEQYF. In DNA form, the CDR3 reads TGTGCCAGCAGTACCGGAAACAAACCCTACGAGCAGTACTTC.

This chain links TRBV28 with TRBJ2-2; TRBD2 matches 10 bases. Germline CDR1 and CDR2: MDHEN and SYDVKM. V was pared by 2 bases and J by 3 bases, with 3 bases of the junction left unmatched. The CDR3 totals 16 residues. For the CDR3, the DNA is TGTGCCAGCAGTTTAAGGACTAGCGGAGACACCGGGGAGCTGTTTTTT. Encoded protein: CASSLRTSGDTGELFF.

V gene TRBV4-1 combines with J gene TRBJ1-6; 9 positions agree with TRBD1. There are 17 residues in the CDR3. Germline trimming cut 1 base from V and 8 bases from J; bases unmatched to any gene: 9. The germline CDR1 and CDR2 sequences are MGHRA and YSYEKL. CDR3 nucleotide sequence: TGCGCCAGCAGCCAAGCTCCCGGGACAGGGATTGATTCACCCCTCCACTTT. Amino acids: CASSQAPGTGIDSPLHF.

The chain joins TRBV12-3 or TRBV12-4 to TRBJ1-1; tentatively, D is TRBD1 (5 bases). The V end lost 10 bases, the J end lost 5 bases, and 11 bases lay between the germline ends. This CDR3 is 11 amino acids long. CDR3 DNA: TGTGCCACCCTAGAGGGGACTGAAGCTTTCTTT. Translated: CATLEGTEAFF.

The genes are TRBV2 and TRBJ2-2, with TRBD1 matching over 7 bases. The CDR3 has 16 amino acids. Germline loops: CDR1 SNHLY, CDR2 FYNNEI. V dropped 1 base and J dropped 1; count of bases not matched to a gene: 3. CDR3 in amino acids: CASSEESGGNTGELFF. CDR3 DNA sequence: TGTGCCAGCAGTGAAGAATCAGGGGGGAACACCGGGGAGCTGTTTTTT.

This chain joins TRBV20-1 and TRBJ1-1, with TRBD1 matching 7 bases. The V and J ends lost 4 bases and 6 bases, in that order; junction bases with no gene match: 8. The CDR3 has 13 amino acids. CDR1 and CDR2 from the germline V gene are DFQATT and SNEGSKA (reference sequence). This CDR3 is CSAKRQGLSEAFF. Written as DNA, the CDR3 is TGCAGTGCTAAAAGACAGGGCTTATCTGAAGCTTTCTTT.